One sample yielded the 20 T cell receptor beta chains listed below, sequenced in a study of OX40 agonist ivuxolimab in advanced cancers. Profiled with immunoSEQ multiplex PCR; TCRdb holds only in-frame clones, not every one. The sample lists about 110,000 clones, around nine tenths occurring once. The sample in question was CD4+ or CD8+ T cells sorted from blood, obtained in a trial of the OX40 agonist ivuxolimab. These receptors originate from an adult with an advanced solid tumor such as melanoma, head and neck, liver or kidney cancer.

This clone was observed a single time. V usage is TRBV19 and J usage is TRBJ2-1; 8 bases agree with TRBD1. Germline CDR1 LNHDA, CDR2 SQIVND (reference sequence). CDR3 length equals 17 residues. V shed 6 bases and J 8 bases; nucleotides not matched to a gene: 18. The CDR3 coding sequence is TGTGCCAGTAGCCTCTTCTTGACAGGGGTGATTGGGGATGAGCAGTTCTTC. Amino acid sequence: CASSLFLTGVIGDEQFF.

V gene TRBV12-5 combines with J gene TRBJ2-1; 8 bases match TRBD1. CDR1 and CDR2 (germline): LGHNT, FRNRAP. The CDR3 runs 15 residues. V gave up 4 bases and J gave up 2 bases; unmatched junction bases: 4. The CDR3 region is CASGSPGGPYNEQFF. The CDR3 DNA follows: TGTGCTAGTGGTTCACCAGGGGGCCCCTACAATGAGCAGTTCTTC.

The DNA of the CDR3 is TGTGCCAGTAGTATAGTAGATTCTGGGGCCAACGTCCTGACTTTC. It yields the protein CASSIVDSGANVLTF. The J gene is TRBJ2-6, the V gene TRBV19; D is ambiguous. The CDR3 is 15 residues long. Trimming left V 1 base short and J 1 base short, with 5 bases between. Germline values: CDR1 LNHDA, CDR2 SQIVND (reference sequence).

CDR3 DNA sequence: TGTGCTAGTGGTTACAGGGATCAGGGTCGAGCTTTCTTT. It encodes CASGYRDQGRAFF. This sequence joins TRBV12-5 and TRBJ1-1; a weak D match, TRBD1 (6 bases). CDR1 is LGHNT and CDR2 is FRNRAP in the germline V gene. Trimming stripped 4 bases from V and 10 bases from J, with 16 bases between. The CDR3 is 13 amino acids. Variable domain in full (rest from reference TRBV12-5 and TRBJ1-1): DARVTQTPRHKVTEMGQEVTMRCQPILGHNTVFWYRQTMMQGLELLAYFRNRAPLDDSGMPKDRFSAEMPDATLATLKIQPSEPRDSAVYFCASGYRDQGRAFFGQGTRLTVV.

V is TRBV18 and J is TRBJ1-1; TRBD1 matches at 7 bases. CDR1 is KGHSH, CDR2 LQKENI, per germline. J was trimmed by 4 bases and V by 0 bases; bases with no gene match: 5. The CDR3 sequence is 15 residues long. CDR3 amino acids: CASSPPTAGGTEAFF. The CDR3 DNA sequence: TGTGCCAGCTCACCACCAACGGCAGGGGGCACTGAAGCTTTCTTT.

The V gene is TRBV19, the J gene TRBJ2-5; a weak D match, TRBD2 (6 bases). The CDR3 is made up of 16 amino acids. Germline CDR1 is LNHDA and CDR2 is SQIVND (reference sequence). Trimming left V 6 bases short and J 5 bases short, with 22 bases between. The CDR3 spells CASSPRGSGPGETQYF. The DNA for the CDR3 is TGTGCCAGTAGCCCCCGGGGGTCAGGGCCGGGGGAGACCCAGTACTTC.

The CDR3 nucleotides read TGTGCCAGCAGCTCCGGGACTAGGCCATACGAGCAGTACTTC. It is translated as CASSSGTRPYEQYF. This chain links TRBV7-3 with TRBJ2-7, with 8 bases that match TRBD2. The CDR3 sequence is 14 residues long. Trimming took 4 bases from V and 4 from J; bases not matched to a gene: 6. Germline V gene lookup returns CDR1 SGHTA and CDR2 FQGTGA.

J is TRBJ2-2 and V is TRBV5-4, with TRBD1 matching over 10 bases. Trimming took 3 bases from V and 7 from J; bases not matched to a gene: 9. CDR3 length: 16 residues. Germline V lookup: CDR1 SGHNT, CDR2 YYREEE (reference sequence). CDR3: CASSSRTGGQIGELFF. In DNA, the CDR3 is TGTGCCAGCAGCTCCCGGACAGGGGGTCAGATCGGGGAGCTGTTTTTT.

V usage is TRBV11-2 and J usage is TRBJ2-2; unclear D gene. Trimming took 3 bases from V and 6 from J, leaving 2 bases between them. There are 11 residues in the CDR3. Germline V gene lookup returns CDR1 SGHAT and CDR2 FQNNGV. The CDR3 sequence is CASSLSGELFF. In nucleotides, the CDR3 is TGTGCCAGCAGCTTGTCCGGGGAGCTGTTTTTT.

The V call is TRBV18, the J call TRBJ2-7; the D is unclear. The CDR3 spans 14 residues. Germline V gives CDR1 KGHSH, CDR2 LQKENI. With 3 bases removed from V and 1 base from J, the gap between germline ends came to 10 bases. The CDR3, as DNA: TGTGCCAGCTCACCTTCGACCGGATCCTACGAGCAGTACTTC. Residues: CASSPSTGSYEQYF.

The CDR3 sequence is CASSPQGQGAGTEAFF. The CDR3 DNA reads as TGTGCCAGCAGCCCCCAGGGACAGGGGGCGGGAACTGAAGCTTTCTTT. The chain joins TRBV7-3 to TRBJ1-1; the match to TRBD1 covers 12 bases. With V trimmed by 5 bases and J by 5 bases, 9 bases remained unmatched. The CDR3 is 16 residues long. The germline V gene encodes CDR1 SGHTA and CDR2 FQGTGA.

V gene TRBV19 combines with J gene TRBJ2-3; D is ambiguous. With 4 bases removed from V and 7 bases from J, the gap between germline ends came to 15 bases. The germline V gene encodes CDR1 LNHDA and CDR2 SQIVND (reference sequence). CDR3 length: 14 amino acids. CDR3 sequence: CASSTSLLVNTQYF. Written as DNA, the CDR3 is TGTGCCAGTAGTACCTCCCTCCTCGTAAATACGCAGTATTTT.

J is TRBJ1-1 and V is TRBV7-9, with TRBD1 matching 9 bases. V was pared by 2 bases and J by 7 bases, with 8 bases of the junction left unmatched. The germline gives CDR1 SEHNR, CDR2 FQNEAQ (reference sequence). The CDR3 totals 15 residues. CDR3 protein: CASSLLVPTGGEAFF. The DNA of the CDR3 is TGTGCCAGCAGCTTATTGGTCCCGACAGGGGGTGAAGCTTTCTTT.

The chain has TRBV5-1 and TRBJ1-4, with 7 bases identical to TRBD1. Germline V CDR1 and CDR2: SGHRS, YFSETQ. Trimming cost V 0 bases and J 8 bases; bases outside gene matches: 13. This CDR3 is 17 amino acids long. CDR3 nucleotide sequence: TGCGCCAGCAGCTTGGCCGCGACAGGGCCTTCGGGAGAAAAACTGTTTTTT. It yields the protein CASSLAATGPSGEKLFF.

The chain couples TRBV7-3 to TRBJ2-1, with 15 bases aligning to TRBD2. The V gene end was trimmed by 5 bases and the J gene end by 0 bases; junction bases not matched to a gene: 5. Per the germline V gene, CDR1 is SGHTA and CDR2 is FQGTGA. This CDR3 region has 18 residues. The CDR3 sequence: CASSRRTSGRASYNEQFF. The CDR3 nucleotides read TGTGCCAGCAGCCGCCGGACTAGCGGGAGGGCCTCCTACAATGAGCAGTTCTTC.

The chain links TRBV7-9 to TRBJ1-2; D is unclear. This CDR3 comprises 13 residues. V shed 3 bases and J shed 9 bases, with 14 bases lying between them. Germline values: CDR1 SEHNR, CDR2 FQNEAQ (reference sequence). The CDR3: CASSFRGGLRYTF. The CDR3 DNA sequence: TGTGCCAGCAGCTTTCGGGGTGGACTTCGCTACACCTTC.

The gene calls are TRBV2 and TRBJ1-6; the D gene is possibly TRBD1 (5 bases). V was shortened by 1 base and J by 5 bases, with 9 bases between the two germline ends. Germline CDR1 and CDR2: SNHLY and FYNNEI. CDR3 size: 15 residues. The CDR3 bases are TGTGCCAGCAGTGAAGGACAGAGTAATAATTCACCCCTCCACTTT. This sequence encodes CASSEGQSNNSPLHF.

The J gene is TRBJ1-5, the V gene TRBV19; tentative D call: TRBD1 (5 bases). Germline lookup yields CDR1 LNHDA and CDR2 SQIVND (reference sequence). Trimming stripped 10 bases from V and 3 bases from J, with 19 bases between. The CDR3 length is 15 residues. In nucleotides, the CDR3 is TGTGCCACGTCAGAAGGGGATTTGCCCAATCAGCCCCAGCATTTT. It codes for CATSEGDLPNQPQHF. Supplemented by reference TRBV19 and TRBJ1-5, the full variable domain reads DGGITQSPKYLFRKEGQNVTLSCEQNLNHDAMYWYRQDPGQGLRLIYYSQIVNDFQKGDIAEGYSVSREKKESFPLTVTSAQKNPTAFYLCATSEGDLPNQPQHFGDGTRLSIL.

The rearrangement links TRBV6-1 to TRBJ1-5, with 9 bases identical to TRBD1. CDR1 and CDR2 (germline): MNHNS, SASEGT. With V trimmed by 4 bases and J by 2 bases, 12 bases remained unmatched. This CDR3 contains 18 residues. The CDR3 DNA sequence: TGTGCCAGCAGTGCGTTCCGGGACAGGGTATTTGGCAATCAGCCCCAGCATTTT. This encodes CASSAFRDRVFGNQPQHF.

V gene TRBV7-3 combines with J gene TRBJ1-2; D is uncertain. Trimming stripped 5 bases from V and 2 bases from J, with 9 bases between. CDR1 and CDR2 (germline): SGHTA, FQGTGA. The CDR3 runs 13 residues. The DNA of the CDR3 is TGTGCCAGCAGCCAACCGGGGAACTATGGCTACACCTTC. This translates into CASSQPGNYGYTF. The full variable domain, completed using reference TRBV7-3 and TRBJ1-2, is GAGVSQTPSNKVTEKGKYVELRCDPISGHTALYWYRQSLGQGPEFLIYFQGTGAADDSGLPNDRFFAVRPEGSVSTLKIQRTERGDSAVYLCASSQPGNYGYTFGSGTRLTVV.